This TCR beta chain was obtained from a study of radiation and T cells in renal cell carcinoma. Overall study results and limits: Pretreatment tumor biopsies were lacking, so baseline clonotypes are unknown.

Indicated time point: baseline pretreatment blood. The treatment here: 15 Gy SBRT to primary tumor, nephrectomy 4 weeks later. Clear cell pathology was present in this patient's renal cell carcinoma. With V trimmed by 6 bases and J by 8 bases, 6 bases remained unmatched. The CDR3 totals 12 residues. Germline loops: CDR1 MNHEY, CDR2 SVGAGI. Assay: immunoSEQ multiplex PCR; the TCRdb copy retains only in-frame clones and omits some. The repertoire holds about 140,000 clones, with over 65% as singletons. About this clone: The target antigen is unknown.

Here the sequenced sample was blood, taken from a patient whose treatment included radiotherapy and nephrectomy. The chain is built from TRBV6-5 and TRBJ1-2, with 7 bases that match TRBD1. The receptor was isolated from a woman aged 45-65 years with renal cell carcinoma. The CDR3 reads CASRTPGGGYTF. The CDR3 DNA is TGTGCCAGCAGAACCCCAGGGGGGGGCTACACCTTC.